Following are 14 T cell receptor beta chains from one sample sequenced in a study of cytomegalovirus exposure and HLA in healthy donors. PCR employed 60 Vbeta and 13 Jbeta primers. The data were produced by immunoSEQ multiplex PCR, yet TCRdb's version contains in-frame clones alone and is incomplete. The sample includes 120,000 or so clones, about 80% of them seen just once. Sequenced material: PBMCs. Receptor source: a man under 40 in good health and CMV-seropositive.

The CDR3 here is CASSVGGGAGEQYF. The CDR3 region has the DNA TGTGCCAGCAGCGTAGGCGGGGGGGCCGGCGAGCAGTACTTC. The rearrangement links TRBV9 to TRBJ2-7, with TRBD2 matching 9 bases. Trimming removed 0 bases from V and 6 bases from J; junction bases left unmatched: 4. The CDR3 runs to 14 residues. Germline V lookup: CDR1 SGDLS, CDR2 YYNGEE.

This chain uses TRBV7-8 with TRBJ2-1; 8 bases fit TRBD2. The V segment lost 6 bases and the J segment 10 bases; nucleotides outside the gene matches: 14. The CDR3 has 15 amino acids. Germline V gives CDR1 SGHVS, CDR2 FQNEAQ. The CDR3 is CASSSGRLARREQFF. CDR3 bases: TGTGCCAGCAGTTCTGGGCGACTAGCGCGGCGGGAGCAGTTCTTC.

CDR3 nucleotides: TGTGCCAGCAGCGGGGTCGGACAGGGAAAAACTAACTATGGCTACACCTTC. This encodes CASSGVGQGKTNYGYTF. V and J are TRBV9 and TRBJ1-2; 8 positions match TRBD1. CDR3 length: 17 residues. The V segment lost 3 bases and the J segment 0 bases; nucleotides outside the gene matches: 10. Per germline, CDR1 SGDLS and CDR2 YYNGEE.

The gene calls are TRBV7-9 and TRBJ1-3; possible D gene TRBD1, 5 bases. V was pared by 1 base and J by 2 bases, with 9 bases between. The germline V gene encodes CDR1 SEHNR and CDR2 FQNEAQ (reference sequence). This CDR3 spans 15 amino acids. DNA of the CDR3: TGTGCCAGCAGCTTAGAGGGGCTCACTGGAAACACCATATATTTT. Translated, it gives CASSLEGLTGNTIYF.

This clone was counted a single time. The chain combines TRBV21-1 with TRBJ2-5; TRBD2 reflects the table's D call only, with no check against the DNA. TRBV21-1 is classified as a pseudogene. The CDR3 runs to 19 residues. The CDR3 DNA is TGTGCCAGCAGCAAAAAACCTAGGACTAGCGGGGGCACCCAAGAGACCCAGTACTTC. It codes for CASSKKPRTSGGTQETQYF.

The J gene is TRBJ2-7, the V gene TRBV13, with D possibly being TRBD2 (5 bases). Germline values: CDR1 PRHDT, CDR2 FYEKMQ (reference sequence). V was clipped by 3 bases and J by 0 bases, with 6 bases between them. The CDR3 loop spans 13 amino acids. The CDR3 DNA follows: TGTGCCAGCAGCTTGGGGAGCTCCTACGAGCAGTACTTC. Amino acid sequence: CASSLGSSYEQYF.

The CDR3 protein is CASSLGSGGLTGELFF. CDR3 nucleotide sequence: TGTGCCAGCAGTTTAGGTAGCGGGGGCCTCACCGGGGAGCTGTTTTTT. The V gene is TRBV27, the J gene TRBJ2-2; 9 positions match TRBD2. The CDR3 is 16 amino acids. Germline values: CDR1 MNHEY, CDR2 SMNVEV (reference sequence). The V segment lost 2 bases and the J segment 4 bases; nucleotides outside the gene matches: 5.

Note on this clone: Other DNA sequences in this specimen translate into the identical CDR3. This rearrangement joins TRBV15 to TRBJ2-5; TRBD1 is a possible D gene (6 bases). Per the germline V gene, CDR1 is LNHNV and CDR2 is YYDKDF (reference sequence). This CDR3 comprises 14 residues. The V end lost 0 bases, the J end lost 4 bases, and 9 bases lay between the germline ends. CDR3 region: CATSRDRGGETQYF. The CDR3 region has the DNA TGTGCCACCAGCAGAGACAGGGGCGGAGAGACCCAGTACTTC.

The V call is TRBV28, the J call TRBJ1-2; possibly TRBD1 for D (5 bases). V shed 3 bases and J shed 4 bases, with 12 bases lying between them. This CDR3 has 14 residues. The V gene's germline CDR1 is MDHEN and CDR2 SYDVKM. The CDR3 sequence: CASSLEGKVYGYTF. The DNA of the CDR3 is TGTGCCAGCAGTTTGGAGGGGAAGGTCTATGGCTACACCTTC.

Only a few counts were recorded for this clone. The chain uses TRBV7-3 and TRBJ2-2; 8 bases map to TRBD1. The CDR3 has 16 residues. The germline CDR1 and CDR2 sequences are SGHTA and FQGTGA. J lost 0 bases, V lost 3 bases, and 3 bases had no gene match. DNA of the CDR3: TGTGCCAGCAGCTTGGGGGGACAGGCGAACACCGGGGAGCTGTTTTTT. The encoded protein is CASSLGGQANTGELFF.

The CDR3 region is CSVESLEWVGNEQFF. In DNA, the CDR3 is TGCAGCGTCGAGAGTCTAGAATGGGTGGGCAATGAGCAGTTCTTC. This chain joins TRBV29-1 and TRBJ2-1; D unresolved. Germline lookup yields CDR1 SQVTM and CDR2 ANQGSEA. V dropped 6 bases and J dropped 6 bases, with 21 bases sitting between them. CDR3 length: 15 amino acids.

The rearrangement uses TRBV5-1 and TRBJ2-3, with D maybe TRBD2 (6 bases). The CDR3 covers 14 residues. V dropped 3 bases and J dropped 4 bases, with 12 bases sitting between them. Germline V gives CDR1 SGHRS, CDR2 YFSETQ. The CDR3 DNA sequence: TGCGCCAGCAGCTCCGACGGGGGTGCAGATACGCAGTATTTT. It specifies CASSSDGGADTQYF.

The chain uses TRBV7-9 and TRBJ1-2; TRBD1 aligns across 7 bases. The CDR3 length is 14 residues. V dropped 1 base and J dropped 3; count of bases not matched to a gene: 2. CDR1 SEHNR and CDR2 FQNEAQ come from the germline V gene (reference sequence). The CDR3 sequence: CASSLVGTDYGYTF. In DNA form, the CDR3 reads TGTGCCAGCAGCTTAGTAGGGACAGACTATGGCTACACCTTC.

V and J are TRBV9 and TRBJ1-5; weak D call: TRBD1 (5 bases). Deletions cut 0 bases from V and 6 bases from J, with 10 bases between. CDR1 and CDR2 (germline): SGDLS, YYNGEE. The CDR3 is 14 residues long. The CDR3 protein is CASSVAGLGQPQHF. For the CDR3, the DNA is TGTGCCAGCAGCGTAGCAGGGCTGGGTCAGCCCCAGCATTTT.